Listed here are 27 T cell receptor beta chains from one sample, sequenced in a study of shared clonotypes between healthy human individuals. The protocol was immunoSEQ multiplex PCR, while the TCRdb copy is restricted to in-frame clones and leaves out a portion. Counted here are 2 million to 2.5 million clones, 90% to 95% occurring once; the ten biggest clones make up 0.1% to 0.15%. The sample was naive CD4+ T cells sorted from blood. The subset: CD45RA+ positively selected. Every receptor here comes from a man aged 18 to 29 in good health.

The chain couples TRBV6-5 to TRBJ2-3; 9 bases match TRBD2. Trimming cost V 5 bases and J 4 bases; bases outside gene matches: 7. Germline V gene data show CDR1 as MNHEY and CDR2 as SVGAGI. CDR3 length equals 15 residues. Here the CDR3 DNA reads TGTGCCAGCAGTCGAGCGGGAGGCTCCCCAGATACGCAGTATTTT. Translating gives CASSRAGGSPDTQYF.

The chain uses TRBV25-1 and TRBJ1-1, with no clear D. The V end was cut by 3 bases, the J end by 9 bases, with 11 bases between. The CDR3 has 12 amino acids. Germline CDR1 MGHDK, CDR2 SYGVNS. In DNA form, the CDR3 reads TGTGCCAGCAGTGATGGGAGCGCAAAAGCTTTCTTT. It specifies CASSDGSAKAFF.

The chain joins TRBV2 to TRBJ2-7; D might be TRBD2 (6 bases). V lost 6 bases and J lost 3, with 15 bases in between. CDR3 length: 14 residues. Germline assignment: CDR1 SNHLY and CDR2 FYNNEI. CDR3 nucleotide sequence: TGTGCCAGCAGAGAGCGGGCCTTGGGCTACGAGCAGTACTTC. Translating it yields CASRERALGYEQYF.

In this sample, this clone turned up a few times. Other nucleotide sequences from this sample produce the same CDR3. This chain connects TRBV6-6 to TRBJ2-7; D perhaps matches TRBD2 (5 bases). The germline V gene encodes CDR1 MNHNY and CDR2 SVGAGI (reference sequence). The CDR3 has 12 amino acids. The V gene lost 0 bases and the J gene lost 6 bases, with 6 bases spanning the gap. Here the CDR3 reads CASSYSSGEQYF. CDR3 in DNA: TGTGCCAGCAGTTACTCGAGCGGCGAGCAGTACTTC.

About this clone: A much larger clone differs by one base, so this may be a read error. The chain uses TRBV11-2 and TRBJ1-4; weak D call: TRBD1 (6 bases). V lost 4 bases, J lost 0 bases, and 6 bases lay in between. In germline, CDR1 is SGHAT, CDR2 FQNNGV. This CDR3 comprises 14 residues. CDR3 region: CASSSGATNEKLFF. DNA of the CDR3: TGTGCCAGCAGCTCAGGGGCAACTAATGAAAAACTGTTTTTT.

This chain joins TRBV19 and TRBJ1-4; D is ambiguous. With 6 bases removed from V and 2 bases from J, the gap between germline ends came to 1 base. CDR1 is LNHDA and CDR2 is SQIVND in the germline V gene (reference sequence). This CDR3 contains 11 residues. CDR3 coding DNA: TGTGCCAGTAGGACTAATGAAAAACTGTTTTTT. Amino acid sequence: CASRTNEKLFF.

This chain joins TRBV9 and TRBJ2-3; 13 positions match TRBD2. CDR3 size: 17 residues. V shed 2 bases, J shed 4 bases, and the junction held 7 bases outside the gene matches. Germline V lookup: CDR1 SGDLS, CDR2 YYNGEE. The CDR3 DNA sequence: TGTGCCAGCAGCGTCTCCTCCGGGACTAGCGGGGCAGATACGCAGTATTTT. Its protein is CASSVSSGTSGADTQYF.

V usage is TRBV20-1 and J usage is TRBJ2-1, with 7 bases identical to TRBD2. The CDR3 spans 11 residues. The ends lost 6 bases at V and 9 bases at J; junction bases unmatched: 5. Per the germline V gene, CDR1 is DFQATT and CDR2 is SNEGSKA (reference sequence). This CDR3 is CSAPGTTEQFF. CDR3 nucleotide sequence: TGCAGTGCCCCCGGGACTACTGAGCAGTTCTTC.

The chain joins TRBV29-1 to TRBJ1-1; D gene ambiguous. CDR3 length: 11 residues. CDR1 SQVTM and CDR2 ANQGSEA come from the germline V gene. Trimming stripped 4 bases from V and 9 bases from J, with 12 bases between. CDR3 sequence (DNA): TGCAGCGTTGTTTTCCTCGGACAAGCTTTCTTT. This translates into CSVVFLGQAFF.

The chain is built from TRBV6-5 and TRBJ2-2, with D perhaps TRBD2 (5 bases). CDR1 and CDR2 (germline): MNHEY, SVGAGI. V was cut by 2 bases and J by 0 bases, with 10 bases left in between. The CDR3 is 16 residues long. The CDR3 here is CASSYAPGSNTGELFF. CDR3 coding DNA: TGTGCCAGCAGTTACGCCCCGGGGTCGAACACCGGGGAGCTGTTTTTT.

This clone was detected ten times or more. The chain uses TRBV5-1 and TRBJ1-6, with TRBD1 as a possible D gene (5 bases). V shed 0 bases and J shed 9 bases, with 10 bases lying between them. CDR3 length equals 14 residues. Germline loops: CDR1 SGHRS, CDR2 YFSETQ. The CDR3: CASSLGGEGSPLHF. CDR3 sequence (DNA): TGCGCCAGCAGCTTGGGAGGGGAGGGTTCACCCCTCCACTTT.

This chain uses TRBV27 with TRBJ2-7; weak D call: TRBD2 (6 bases). The CDR3 extends over 13 amino acids. CDR1 MNHEY and CDR2 SMNVEV come from the germline V gene (reference sequence). V was clipped by 6 bases and J by 6 bases, with 15 bases between them. CDR3 sequence (DNA): TGTGCCAGCAGCCTACTGACTAGTAGCGAGCAGTACTTC. It is translated as CASSLLTSSEQYF.

V usage is TRBV6-1 and J usage is TRBJ1-5; the match to TRBD1 covers 7 bases. Germline V gene lookup returns CDR1 MNHNS and CDR2 SASEGT. J lost 0 bases, V lost 6 bases, and 5 bases had no gene match. The CDR3 loop spans 15 amino acids. The CDR3 DNA follows: TGTGCCAGCAGCGCCAGGGGGGATAGCAATCAGCCCCAGCATTTT. It encodes CASSARGDSNQPQHF.

In its sample, this clone was seen once. J is TRBJ2-1 and V is TRBV7-2; the match to TRBD2 covers 8 bases. Per the germline V gene, CDR1 is SGHTA and CDR2 is FQGNSA. Trimming cost V 4 bases and J 0 bases; bases outside gene matches: 11. CDR3 length equals 18 residues. CDR3 residues: CASSSLAVLSDSYNEQFF. In nucleotides, the CDR3 is TGTGCCAGCAGCTCACTAGCGGTCCTTTCCGACTCCTACAATGAGCAGTTCTTC. The full variable domain, its missing parts supplied by reference TRBV7-2 and TRBJ2-1, is GAGVSQSPSNKVTEKGKDVELRCDPISGHTALYWYRQSLGQGLEFLIYFQGNSAPDKSGLPSDRFSAERTGGSVSTLTIQRTQQEDSAVYLCASSSLAVLSDSYNEQFFGPGTRLTVL.

The chain joins TRBV30 to TRBJ2-7; D not resolved. CDR1 is GTSNPN and CDR2 is SVGIG in the germline V gene (reference sequence). There are 12 residues in the CDR3. The V gene lost 3 bases and the J gene lost 0 bases, with 6 bases spanning the gap. CDR3 residues: CAWRGYSYEQYF. CDR3 nucleotide sequence: TGTGCCTGGAGGGGGTACTCCTACGAGCAGTACTTC. Full variable domain (missing parts from reference TRBV30 and TRBJ2-7): SQTIHQWPATLVQPVGSPLSLECTVEGTSNPNLYWYRQAAGRGLQLLFYSVGIGQISSEVPQNLSASRPQDRQFILSSKKLLLSDSGFYLCAWRGYSYEQYFGPGTRLTVT.

A note on this clone: This specimen includes other DNA sequences encoding the same CDR3. The chain links TRBV7-9 to TRBJ2-5; no clear D gene. This CDR3 has 13 amino acids. The V gene's germline CDR1 is SEHNR and CDR2 FQNEAQ (reference sequence). The germline V and J ends were trimmed by 1 base and 4 bases, with 7 bases remaining between them. The CDR3 sequence: CASSLGLGETQYF. The CDR3 DNA reads as TGTGCCAGCAGCTTAGGACTTGGAGAGACCCAGTACTTC.

The chain uses TRBV21-1 and TRBJ1-5. TRBV21-1 is noted as a pseudogene. The CDR3 covers 11 residues. CDR3 nucleotides: TGTGCCAGCAGCATAACCCAGCCCCAGCATTTT. Translation gives CASSITQPQHF.

The rearrangement joins TRBV6-6 to TRBJ1-6; D gene uncertain. The germline V gene has CDR1 MNHNY and CDR2 SVGAGI (reference sequence). There are 15 residues in the CDR3. V was pared by 5 bases and J by 0 bases, with 8 bases between. This CDR3 is CASSEASSYNSPLHF. The CDR3 DNA sequence: TGTGCCAGCAGTGAGGCCTCCTCCTATAATTCACCCCTCCACTTT.

V usage is TRBV4-1 and J usage is TRBJ1-3; 10 bases are shared with TRBD1. The V gene's germline CDR1 is MGHRA and CDR2 YSYEKL. The length of the CDR3 is 17 residues. J gave up 2 bases and V 0 bases, and 4 bases lay outside the gene matches. The CDR3 region is CASSQEWGTGAGNTIYF. The CDR3 nucleotides read TGCGCCAGCAGCCAAGAGTGGGGGACAGGGGCTGGAAACACCATATATTTT.

V gene TRBV7-9 combines with J gene TRBJ1-1; D is possibly TRBD1 (5 bases). The CDR3 is 12 amino acids. Trimming removed 7 bases from V and 8 bases from J, with 14 bases in between. CDR1 is SEHNR, CDR2 FQNEAQ, per germline (reference sequence). The CDR3 sequence: CASTGWGAEAFF. Written as DNA, the CDR3 is TGTGCCAGCACAGGGTGGGGCGCCGAAGCTTTCTTT.

The chain links TRBV9 to TRBJ2-3; the match to TRBD2 covers 13 bases. Germline assignment: CDR1 SGDLS and CDR2 YYNGEE. The V segment lost 4 bases and the J segment 2 bases; nucleotides outside the gene matches: 7. This CDR3 is built from 17 residues. In DNA, the CDR3 is TGTGCCAGCAGCCCGAAGGGACTAGCGGGGTACACAGATACGCAGTATTTT. Translated: CASSPKGLAGYTDTQYF.

The chain joins TRBV9 to TRBJ2-3, with 8 bases lining up with TRBD2. Trimming took 0 bases from V and 4 from J; bases not matched to a gene: 4. The CDR3 has 15 residues. Germline V gene sequence: CDR1 SGDLS, CDR2 YYNGEE. As DNA, the CDR3 is TGTGCCAGCAGCGTAGGTGGCGGGGGGTCAGATACGCAGTATTTT. Translated, it gives CASSVGGGGSDTQYF. The complete variable domain, with remaining parts taken from reference TRBV9 and TRBJ2-3, reads DSGVTQTPKHLITATGQRVTLRCSPRSGDLSVYWYQQSLDQGLQFLIQYYNGEERAKGNILERFSAQQFPDLHSELNLSSLELGDSALYFCASSVGGGGSDTQYFGPGTRLTVL.

The chain employs TRBV6-6 and TRBJ2-7; 7 bases line up with TRBD1. Germline-derived CDR1 and CDR2 are MNHNY and SVGAGI (reference sequence). The CDR3 covers 14 residues. The V segment lost 6 bases and the J segment 1 base; nucleotides outside the gene matches: 6. CDR3 sequence (DNA): TGTGCCAGCAGGAGGACAGGAGTGTCCTACGAGCAGTACTTC. Translating it yields CASRRTGVSYEQYF.

The V gene is TRBV5-1, the J gene TRBJ1-1; D gene uncertain. CDR3 size: 13 residues. Germline V gene lookup returns CDR1 SGHRS and CDR2 YFSETQ. V lost 4 bases to trimming and J lost 1 base, with 8 bases between them. The CDR3 loop reads CASSASPNTEAFF. The CDR3 DNA sequence: TGCGCCAGCAGCGCCAGTCCGAACACTGAAGCTTTCTTT.

The chain recombines TRBV2 with TRBJ2-7; TRBD2 matches 7 bases. There are 14 residues in the CDR3. V dropped 7 bases and J dropped 4; count of bases not matched to a gene: 10. Germline CDR1 SNHLY, CDR2 FYNNEI. The CDR3 DNA reads TGTGCCAGCAATTCCCAGGGAGGGGCTTACGAGCAGTACTTC. It translates to CASNSQGGAYEQYF. Full variable domain (outside the CDR3, taken from reference TRBV2 and TRBJ2-7): EPEVTQTPSHQVTQMGQEVILRCVPISNHLYFYWYRQILGQKVEFLVSFYNNEISEKSEIFDDQFSVERPDGSNFTLKIRSTKLEDSAMYFCASNSQGGAYEQYFGPGTRLTVT.

This rearrangement joins TRBV30 to TRBJ2-7; D possibly uses TRBD1 or TRBD2 (5 bases each). Germline CDR1 is GTSNPN and CDR2 is SVGIG (reference sequence). There are 15 residues in the CDR3. With 2 bases removed from V and 3 bases from J, the gap between germline ends came to 17 bases. Here the CDR3 reads CAWSLTLGPDYEQYF. In nucleotides, the CDR3 is TGTGCCTGGAGTTTAACCCTGGGACCGGACTACGAGCAGTACTTC.

This sequence joins TRBV6-5 and TRBJ2-5; 11 nucleotides match TRBD1. Losses at the gene ends were 4 bases for V and 4 bases for J; bases not matched to a gene: 8. The CDR3 length is 16 residues. Per the germline V gene, CDR1 is MNHEY and CDR2 is SVGAGI. The CDR3 sequence is CASSSLDRGLGETQYF. In DNA form, the CDR3 reads TGTGCCAGCAGTTCCCTGGACAGGGGGCTTGGAGAGACCCAGTACTTC.